This T cell receptor beta chain was sequenced during a study of blood T cell repertoires in COVID-19. Study summary: From the United States, Italy and Spain came samples of acute and convalescent COVID-19. From T cells, B-cell-depleted T cells, or PBMCs came the material, which was cDNA or gDNA.

Germline values: CDR1 SGHRS, CDR2 YFSETQ. This CDR3 is 14 amino acids long. Trimming took 4 bases from V and 8 from J; bases not matched to a gene: 7. The table came from immunoSEQ multiplex PCR; TCRdb's copy has only in-frame clones and leaves some out. The data contain 60,000 to 75,000 clones, 87% of them singletons. The sequence derives from a woman aged 45-65 years with COVID-19, enrolled during active disease. The chain has TRBV5-1 and TRBJ2-1; 9 positions match TRBD2. The specimen was peripheral blood. This chain's CDR3 is CASSRKLAGDEQFF. The CDR3 DNA reads as TGCGCCAGCAGCCGCAAGTTAGCGGGAGATGAGCAGTTCTTC.